This TCR beta chain was identified during a study of shared clonotypes between healthy human individuals. Sequenced by immunoSEQ multiplex PCR; TCRdb stores in-frame clones only, minus some. The table has 1,500,000 or so clones, around 95% seen once. The CDR3 runs 14 residues. Germline CDR1 reads SGHNT; CDR2 reads YYREEE (reference sequence). Losses at the gene ends were 4 bases for V and 4 bases for J; bases not matched to a gene: 7. This sequence joins TRBV5-4 and TRBJ2-5; the match to TRBD1 covers 7 bases. Sequencing was done on a sample of naive CD4+ T cells sorted from blood. Subset given: CD45RA+ positively selected. This receptor was identified in a man aged 25-40 years in good health. The CDR3 DNA is TGTGCCAGCAGCGACCGGACAGGCGGAGAGACCCAGTACTTC. Translating it yields CASSDRTGGETQYF.